The 2 T cell receptor beta chains below come from one sample, sequenced in a study of OX40 agonist ivuxolimab in advanced cancers. Preparation of the library involved the immunoSEQ multiplex PCR assay. In its TCRdb copy, this immuneACCESS table keeps in-frame sequences only and misses some clones. Where compared with another copy, unresolved V genes explain less than half of these, and the others have no known cause. In this sample the table shows some 78,000 clones, almost 95% of which occur a single time. The ten largest account for about 3% of the sample. Sequenced material: CD4+ or CD8+ T cells sorted from blood, taken in a trial of the OX40 agonist ivuxolimab. Source of these receptors: an adult with an advanced solid tumor such as melanoma, head and neck, liver or kidney cancer.

The chain couples TRBV5-1 to TRBJ1-2; D is unresolved. V lost 0 bases to trimming and J lost 0 bases, with 9 bases between them. This CDR3 spans 15 amino acids. Per the germline V gene, CDR1 is SGHRS and CDR2 is YFSETQ. The CDR3 DNA sequence: TGCGCCAGCAGCTTGGGCGGACCGTCTAACTATGGCTACACCTTC. Protein: CASSLGGPSNYGYTF.

The CDR3 coding sequence is TGTGCCATCAGCAACCCCTCGGGGGTCCCTGGCGGCAATCAGCCCCAGCATTTT. As protein: CAISNPSGVPGGNQPQHF. J is TRBJ1-5 and V is TRBV10-3; D is perhaps TRBD1 (5 bases). V was shortened by 6 bases and J by 2 bases, with 23 bases between the two germline ends. There are 18 residues in the CDR3. Germline lookup yields CDR1 ENHRY and CDR2 SYGVKD.